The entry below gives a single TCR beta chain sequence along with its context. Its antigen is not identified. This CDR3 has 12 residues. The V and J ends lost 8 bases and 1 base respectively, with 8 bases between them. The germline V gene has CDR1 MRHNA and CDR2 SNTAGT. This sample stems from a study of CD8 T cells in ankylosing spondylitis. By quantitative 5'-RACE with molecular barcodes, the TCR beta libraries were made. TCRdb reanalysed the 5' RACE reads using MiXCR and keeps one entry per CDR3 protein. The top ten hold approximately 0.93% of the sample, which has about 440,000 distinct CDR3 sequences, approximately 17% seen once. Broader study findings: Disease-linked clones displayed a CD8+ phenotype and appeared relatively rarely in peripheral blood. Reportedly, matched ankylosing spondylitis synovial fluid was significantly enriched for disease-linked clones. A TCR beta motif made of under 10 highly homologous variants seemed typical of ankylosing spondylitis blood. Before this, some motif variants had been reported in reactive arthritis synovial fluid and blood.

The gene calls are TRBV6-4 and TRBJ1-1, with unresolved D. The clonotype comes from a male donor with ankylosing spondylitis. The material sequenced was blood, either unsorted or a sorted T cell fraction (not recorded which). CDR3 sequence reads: CASPRGNTEAFF. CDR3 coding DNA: TGTGCCAGCCCTAGAGGGAACACTGAAGCTTTCTTT.